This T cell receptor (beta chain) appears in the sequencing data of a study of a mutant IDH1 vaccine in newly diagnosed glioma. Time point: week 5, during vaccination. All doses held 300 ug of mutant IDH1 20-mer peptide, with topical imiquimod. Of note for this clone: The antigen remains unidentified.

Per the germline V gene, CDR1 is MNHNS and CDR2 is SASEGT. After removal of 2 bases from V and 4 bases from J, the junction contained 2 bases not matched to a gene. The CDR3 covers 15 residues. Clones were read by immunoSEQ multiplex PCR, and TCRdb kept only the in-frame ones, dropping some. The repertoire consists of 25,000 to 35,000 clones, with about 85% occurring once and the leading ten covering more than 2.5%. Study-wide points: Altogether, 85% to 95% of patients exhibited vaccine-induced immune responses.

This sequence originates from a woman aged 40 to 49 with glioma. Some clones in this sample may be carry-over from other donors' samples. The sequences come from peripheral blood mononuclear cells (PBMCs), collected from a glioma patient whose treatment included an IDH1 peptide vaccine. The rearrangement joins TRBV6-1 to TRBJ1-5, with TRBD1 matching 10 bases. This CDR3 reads CASSERTGGNQPQHF. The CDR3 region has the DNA TGTGCCAGCAGTGAAAGGACAGGGGGGAATCAGCCCCAGCATTTT.